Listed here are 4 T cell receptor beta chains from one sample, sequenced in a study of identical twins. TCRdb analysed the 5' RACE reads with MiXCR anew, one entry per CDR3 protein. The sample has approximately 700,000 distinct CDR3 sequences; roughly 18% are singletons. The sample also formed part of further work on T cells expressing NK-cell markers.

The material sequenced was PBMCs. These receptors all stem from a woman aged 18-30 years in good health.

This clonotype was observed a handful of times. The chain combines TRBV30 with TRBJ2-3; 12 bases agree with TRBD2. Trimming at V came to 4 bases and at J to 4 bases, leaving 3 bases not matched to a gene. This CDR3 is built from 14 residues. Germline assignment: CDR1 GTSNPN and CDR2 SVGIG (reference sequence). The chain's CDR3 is CAWILAGGADTQYF. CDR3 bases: TGTGCCTGGATACTAGCGGGAGGAGCAGATACGCAGTATTTT.

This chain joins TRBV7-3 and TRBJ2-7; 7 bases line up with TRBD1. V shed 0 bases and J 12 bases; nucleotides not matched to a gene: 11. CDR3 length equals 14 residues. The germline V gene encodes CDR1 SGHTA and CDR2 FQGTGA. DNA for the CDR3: TGTGCCAGCAGCTTAACACTCGGACAGGCTCTACTGTACTTC. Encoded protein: CASSLTLGQALLYF.

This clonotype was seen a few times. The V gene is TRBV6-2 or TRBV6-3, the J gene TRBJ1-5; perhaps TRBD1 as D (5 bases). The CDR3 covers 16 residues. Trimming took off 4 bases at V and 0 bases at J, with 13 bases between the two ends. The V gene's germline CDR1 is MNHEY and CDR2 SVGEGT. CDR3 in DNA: TGTGCCAGCAGTTCGCTCGACAGCTATAGCAATCAGCCCCAGCATTTT. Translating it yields CASSSLDSYSNQPQHF.

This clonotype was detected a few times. CDR3 residues: CASSLGDSVAKLFF. The CDR3, as DNA: TGCGCCAGCAGCTTGGGGGACAGTGTTGCAAAACTGTTTTTT. The V and J genes are TRBV5-1 and TRBJ1-4; 7 bases are a match to TRBD1. The V gene end was trimmed by 0 bases and the J gene end by 10 bases; junction bases not matched to a gene: 6. CDR1 is SGHRS, CDR2 YFSETQ, per germline. There are 14 residues in the CDR3.